This TCR beta chain originates from a study of T cell clonotyping in hematopoietic cell transplantation. Clones were read by immunoSEQ multiplex PCR, and TCRdb kept only the in-frame ones, dropping some. This table holds about 43,000 clones, around 84% found once. There are 16 residues in the CDR3. Germline V gene lookup returns CDR1 SGHRS and CDR2 YFSETQ. Trimming cost V 2 bases and J 5 bases; bases outside gene matches: 7. The sample's time point: recipient sample about 28 days before transplant, after cytoreduction. Recipients were bled about 28 days pretransplant and at posttransplant days 30, 100, 180.

This TCR came from a man aged 55 to 70 with acute myeloid leukemia. Some clones in this sample may be carry-over from other donors' samples. The sample consisted of peripheral blood mononuclear cells, taken before stem cell transplant. V usage is TRBV5-1 and J usage is TRBJ2-5; TRBD2 matches at 12 bases. CDR3: CASSFSASGGVETQYF. The CDR3 DNA sequence: TGCGCCAGCAGCTTTTCGGCTAGCGGGGGGGTGGAGACCCAGTACTTC.